This paragraph covers one TCR beta chain sequence. What it binds is unknown. These data belong to a study of response to subunit inactivated influenza vaccine. Study-wide results and limits: The authors suggested that few new T cells are recruited per seasonal influenza vaccination.

TCRdb recomputed calls from the RT-PCR reads with MiXCR, one row per CDR3 protein. The sample yields some 640,000 distinct CDR3 sequences, around 14% seen once. The CDR3 has 14 residues. Per the germline V gene, CDR1 is LGHNA and CDR2 is YSLEER. Trimming cost V 1 base and J 2 bases, with 9 bases left between them. The sequence was obtained from a man aged 45-65 years who received an inactivated influenza vaccine. The rearrangement uses TRBV4-3 and TRBJ2-7, with TRBD2 as a possible D gene (5 bases). Sequenced material: PBMCs from blood, taken 14 to 15 days before vaccination. This chain's CDR3 is CASSQGLRPYEQYF. The DNA of the CDR3 is TGCGCCAGCAGCCAAGGACTAAGACCCTACGAGCAGTACTTC.